This T cell receptor (beta chain) emerged from a study of blood T cell repertoires in COVID-19 (TCRdb year 2020). Background on the whole study: Samples covering the acute and convalescent phases of COVID-19 were provided by collaborators in the United States, Italy and Spain. The prospective study material was composed of cDNA or gDNA derived from T cells, B-cell-depleted T cells, or PBMCs. Deeply sampled blood TCRbeta repertoires from subjects exposed to, actively infected with, or recovered from COVID-19 were included in the dataset. The repertoires were released in a freely available public database intended as a resource for research on the immune response to SARS-CoV-2. Samples were obtained from the ongoing ImmuneRACE study (first 160 participants) and from 1,254 subjects provided by 6 global collaborators. Sample metadata almost always included a de-identified subject ID, COVID-19 status, age in years and sex. HLA class I and class II types, where available, came from metadata supplied by the sample provider rather than from assay-based typing. Broad study findings and their caveats: The amount of clinical and demographic metadata varied by source and participant and was provided uncurated.

Including the terminal cysteine and phenylalanine, the CDR3 comprises 12 residues. The only DNA kept is the CDR3, 36 bases in frame from the first base. Taken from the germline V gene, the CDR1 and CDR2 loops are KGHSH and LQKENI. V is clipped by 1 base and J by 4 bases, and the sequence between their germline boundaries is 4 bases long. To note about this clone: Its recognized antigen is unknown. No base qualities exist here, and no much larger clone lies one base off it.

Collaborating institutions collected whole blood in K2EDTA tubes following their own protocols. For TCRbeta analysis, collaborator samples were shipped as frozen whole blood, as isolated PBMCs, or as DNA extracted from either sample type. TCRbeta CDR3 regions were amplified from genomic DNA using the immunoSEQ Assay, a bias-controlled multiplex PCR. The authors processed their data as follows. Nucleated cell counts per sample were estimated from amplification of reference gene primers within the assay. To quantify the absolute abundance of each unique TCRbeta CDR3 rearrangement, sequence reads were collapsed and filtered. For each sample, productive Simpson clonality was calculated as the square root of Simpson's diversity index across productive rearrangements. This is the immuneACCESS table as TCRdb keeps it, with only in-frame sequences that have V and J called. A part of the clones is gone; compared with another copy, unresolved V genes explain less than half, and the rest is unexplained. D and trimming come from the DNA, and the V and J calls and clone size come from that table. This sample gives 95,000 to 150,000 clones in total; approximately 90% of them show up just once. The ten top clones hold about 2.1% of the sample.

The chain links TRBV18 with TRBJ2-5; the D gene lacks a confident call. The clonotype comes from a woman in her forties or fifties with acute or convalescent COVID-19. The sample was peripheral blood. The nucleotide sequence is TGTGCCAGCTCACCACGAGGAGAGACCCAGTACTTC. Protein translation: CASSPRGETQYF.